What follows are 17 T cell receptor beta chains derived from one specimen sequenced in a study of blood T cell repertoires in COVID-19. Sequenced by immunoSEQ multiplex PCR; TCRdb stores in-frame clones only, minus some. Of 150,000 to 180,000 clones in the sample, about 90% were seen once. The sequencing sample was made of peripheral blood. These receptors came from a man aged 45 to 65 with acute or convalescent COVID-19.

This clone was detected once. The rearrangement links TRBV7-9 to TRBJ1-1; D ambiguous. There are 15 residues in the CDR3. The ends were cut back, 0 bases at V and 1 base at J, with 9 bases in the middle. Germline V gene data show CDR1 as SEHNR and CDR2 as FQNEAQ (reference sequence). CDR3 bases: TGTGCCAGCAGCTTAGCAGGCGGGCGGAACACTGAAGCTTTCTTT. It encodes CASSLAGGRNTEAFF.

This chain uses TRBV7-9 with TRBJ2-2; TRBD2 is a possible D gene (5 bases). Trimming removed 3 bases at V and 2 bases at J, with 13 bases between. The CDR3 consists of 16 residues. Germline CDR1 and CDR2: SEHNR and FQNEAQ (reference sequence). This chain's CDR3 is CASSFGLARNTGELFF. The CDR3 nucleotides are TGTGCCAGCAGCTTTGGACTTGCTAGAAACACCGGGGAGCTGTTTTTT.

This rearrangement joins TRBV18 to TRBJ1-2; D is perhaps TRBD1 (5 bases). The germline V gene has CDR1 KGHSH and CDR2 LQKENI. Trimming pared 3 bases from V and 7 bases from J, leaving 15 bases between. This CDR3 has 14 amino acids. As DNA, the CDR3 is TGTGCCAGCTCACCGGGTTTGGGGCGGCTTGGCTACACCTTC. It codes for CASSPGLGRLGYTF.

This clone was picked up a small number of times. This CDR3 reads CASSLYTDSYGYTF. CDR3 nucleotides: TGTGCCAGCAGTTTATACACCGACAGCTATGGCTACACCTTC. The chain employs TRBV28 and TRBJ1-2; possible D gene TRBD1, 5 bases. V was trimmed by 1 base and J by 4 bases, leaving 10 bases between them. The CDR3 runs to 14 residues. Per the germline V gene, CDR1 is MDHEN and CDR2 is SYDVKM.

The table lists this clone with a few counts. The chain combines TRBV27 with TRBJ2-1, with 8 nucleotides matching TRBD2. J lost 4 bases, V lost 2 bases, and 4 bases had no gene match. Germline CDR1 is MNHEY and CDR2 is SMNVEV (reference sequence). This CDR3 comprises 15 residues. The CDR3 is CASSLIAGLYNEQFF. DNA of the CDR3: TGTGCCAGCAGTTTAATAGCGGGGCTTTACAATGAGCAGTTCTTC.

The J gene is TRBJ2-1, the V gene TRBV10-3, with D perhaps matching TRBD2 (5 bases). This CDR3 is 14 amino acids long. Trimming removed 0 bases at V and 7 bases at J, with 10 bases between. The germline CDR1 and CDR2 sequences are ENHRY and SYGVKD. The CDR3 DNA sequence: TGTGCCATCAGTGAGTCGACTACGCGTAATGAGCAGTTCTTC. This encodes CAISESTTRNEQFF.

V and J are TRBV18 and TRBJ2-3; tentatively, D is TRBD1 (5 bases). V lost 5 bases and J lost 0, with 12 bases in between. Looked up from germline, CDR1 is KGHSH and CDR2 is LQKENI. The CDR3 is 15 amino acids. CDR3 bases: TGTGCCAGCTCATCAACCCAGGGAAGCACAGATACGCAGTATTTT. Its translation: CASSSTQGSTDTQYF.

V gene TRBV6-5 combines with J gene TRBJ2-1; D may be TRBD1 (6 bases). V lost 6 bases to trimming and J lost 8 bases, with 17 bases between them. This CDR3 region has 14 residues. Germline V gives CDR1 MNHEY, CDR2 SVGAGI. CDR3 region: CASRRQVQSHEQFF. CDR3 DNA sequence: TGTGCCAGCAGGCGACAGGTCCAGTCTCATGAGCAGTTCTTC.

The chain links TRBV4-1 to TRBJ2-1; 12 bases line up with TRBD2. V was clipped by 1 base and J by 4 bases; unmatched bases: 2. Per the germline V gene, CDR1 is MGHRA and CDR2 is YSYEKL. The CDR3 contains 16 residues. CDR3 protein: CASSQASGRAYNEQFF. The DNA of the CDR3 is TGCGCCAGCAGCCAAGCTAGCGGGAGGGCGTACAATGAGCAGTTCTTC.

The V and J genes are TRBV27 and TRBJ1-3, with D hard to call. Germline CDR1 MNHEY, CDR2 SMNVEV (reference sequence). The CDR3 has 13 amino acids. V was shortened by 3 bases and J by 2 bases, with 5 bases between the two germline ends. The CDR3 DNA follows: TGTGCCAGCAGTTTTAGAACTGGAAACACCATATATTTT. Residues: CASSFRTGNTIYF.

This clone appeared once. Written as DNA, the CDR3 is TGTGCCAGCACCCCTAGCGGGGCGTACAATGAGCAGTTCTTC. This translates into CASTPSGAYNEQFF. The chain employs TRBV7-9 and TRBJ2-1, with TRBD2 matching over 9 bases. The ends lost 7 bases at V and 4 bases at J; junction bases unmatched: 5. Germline loops: CDR1 SEHNR, CDR2 FQNEAQ (reference sequence). This CDR3 is 14 amino acids long.

This clone was seen once. The J gene is TRBJ2-2, the V gene TRBV14, with D tentatively TRBD2 (6 bases). Trimming removed 6 bases at V and 6 bases at J, with 17 bases between. There are 15 residues in the CDR3. Germline V CDR1 and CDR2: SGHDN, FVKESK. CDR3 amino acids: CASRQAGQPPGELFF. CDR3 nucleotides: TGTGCCAGCAGACAGGCGGGGCAACCCCCCGGGGAGCTGTTTTTT.

The rearrangement links TRBV13 to TRBJ2-3; the match to TRBD1 covers 9 bases. The CDR3 consists of 15 residues. V was pared by 5 bases and J by 1 base, with 4 bases of the junction left unmatched. Germline loops: CDR1 PRHDT, CDR2 FYEKMQ (reference sequence). In DNA, the CDR3 is TGTGCCAGCAGCGCCCGGGACAGGGGCACAGATACGCAGTATTTT. Amino acid sequence: CASSARDRGTDTQYF.

The chain links TRBV9 to TRBJ2-2, with TRBD1 as a possible D gene (5 bases). The CDR3 sequence is 15 residues long. Germline CDR1 reads SGDLS; CDR2 reads YYNGEE. The V gene lost 4 bases and the J gene lost 7 bases, with 17 bases spanning the gap. This CDR3 reads CASSPSGRAGGELFF. The CDR3 DNA sequence: TGTGCCAGCAGCCCCTCCGGCAGGGCTGGCGGGGAGCTGTTTTTT.

The chain employs TRBV23-1 and TRBJ1-6; 7 nucleotides match TRBD1. TRBV23-1 carries the ORF label, with uncertain function. Trimming cost V 0 bases and J 5 bases; bases outside gene matches: 13. CDR3 length: 19 amino acids. Here the CDR3 reads CASSQSMGDRTGNNSPLHF. CDR3 nucleotides: TGCGCCAGCAGTCAATCGATGGGGGACCGGACAGGCAATAATTCACCCCTCCACTTT.

The chain employs TRBV29-1 and TRBJ2-2; D is possibly TRBD1 (6 bases). V was cut by 4 bases and J by 1 base, with 10 bases left in between. Germline values: CDR1 SQVTM, CDR2 ANQGSEA. This CDR3 comprises 14 residues. Here the CDR3 reads CSVVVRGNTGELFF. In nucleotides, the CDR3 is TGCAGCGTTGTCGTCAGGGGGAACACCGGGGAGCTGTTTTTT.

The CDR3 spells CASSPRTSGGAIHEQFF. Written as DNA, the CDR3 is TGTGCCAGCAGCCCAAGGACTAGCGGGGGGGCGATCCATGAGCAGTTCTTC. V and J are TRBV5-5 and TRBJ2-1, with 15 bases matching TRBD2. Germline CDR1 SGHKS, CDR2 YYEKEE (reference sequence). The V segment lost 4 bases and the J segment 8 bases; nucleotides outside the gene matches: 10. CDR3 length equals 17 residues.